This TCR beta chain appears in the sequencing data of a study of blood T cell repertoires in COVID-19. Study-level information: Researchers got acute and convalescent COVID-19 samples from the United States, Italy and Spain. PBMCs, B-cell-depleted T cells, or T cells provided the cDNA or gDNA that made up the material.

Germline V gene lookup returns CDR1 WSHSY and CDR2 SAAADI. Unmatched junction bases numbered 14, after V lost 6 bases and J lost 7 bases. The CDR3 covers 15 residues. The protocol was immunoSEQ multiplex PCR, while the TCRdb copy is restricted to in-frame clones and leaves out a portion. Of around 270,000 clones detected, around 89% appear once; the ten largest clones hold about 4.6%. The sequenced sample consisted of peripheral blood. The TCR comes from a man between 40 and 49 years old with acute or convalescent COVID-19. The J gene is TRBJ2-7, the V gene TRBV10-2; TRBD2 matches 8 bases. The DNA of the CDR3 is TGCGCCAGCAGATACGGGACTAGACCCCTCTGGGAGCAGTACTTC. Encoded protein: CASRYGTRPLWEQYF.